A single sample is the source of the 30 T cell receptor beta chains below, sequenced in a study of blood T cell repertoires in COVID-19. Profiled with immunoSEQ multiplex PCR; TCRdb holds only in-frame clones, not every one. In the table there are a few hundred thousand clones, 86% of which are singletons. Specimen: peripheral blood. Source of these receptors: a man aged 55-75 years with acute or convalescent COVID-19.

The J gene is TRBJ2-7, the V gene TRBV3-1 (or the pseudogene TRBV3-2), with 8 bases matching TRBD2. This CDR3 has 16 amino acids. CDR1 and CDR2 (germline): LGHDT, YNNKEL (reference sequence). The V segment lost 2 bases and the J segment 2 bases; nucleotides outside the gene matches: 8. CDR3 DNA sequence: TGTGCCAGCAGCCAATCAGGGGCGGGAGGACCCTACGAGCAGTACTTC. Residues: CASSQSGAGGPYEQYF.

V gene TRBV6-5 combines with J gene TRBJ1-1; 7 positions match TRBD1. The CDR3 has 13 residues. The trim removed 7 bases at V and 5 bases at J, leaving 7 bases unmatched. CDR1 MNHEY and CDR2 SVGAGI come from the germline V gene. CDR3 amino acids: CASIRDSGTEAFF. The CDR3 nucleotides read TGTGCCAGCATCCGGGACAGCGGGACTGAAGCTTTCTTT.

This clone was observed a single time. The chain has TRBV27 and TRBJ2-1; D unclear. The CDR3 totals 15 residues. V lost 1 base and J 5 bases, leaving 12 bases between the germline ends. Germline V gene data show CDR1 as MNHEY and CDR2 as SMNVEV (reference sequence). DNA for the CDR3: TGTGCCAGCAGTTTATGGCGGCCAGTCGACAATGAGCAGTTCTTC. Translated, it gives CASSLWRPVDNEQFF.

The chain carries TRBV6-5 and TRBJ2-7; D might be TRBD2 (6 bases). This CDR3 contains 15 residues. Germline V gene lookup returns CDR1 MNHEY and CDR2 SVGAGI. Trimming took off 4 bases at V and 3 bases at J, with 16 bases between the two ends. The CDR3 loop is CASSSDGSWNYEQYF. DNA for the CDR3: TGTGCCAGCAGTTCTGACGGGAGTTGGAACTACGAGCAGTACTTC.

The chain is built from TRBV28 and TRBJ2-7, with TRBD2 matching 9 bases. Losses at the gene ends were 1 base for V and 5 bases for J; bases not matched to a gene: 3. The CDR3 loop spans 14 amino acids. From germline, CDR1 is MDHEN and CDR2 SYDVKM. The CDR3 sequence: CASSLSPSGNEQYF. The CDR3 DNA follows: TGTGCCAGCAGTTTATCTCCTAGCGGGAACGAGCAGTACTTC.

The CDR3, as DNA: TGTGCCAGCAGCCAGACAGGGTTCGACGAGCAGTACTTC. Translating gives CASSQTGFDEQYF. This chain links TRBV9 with TRBJ2-7; 7 positions match TRBD1. From germline, CDR1 is SGDLS and CDR2 YYNGEE. Germline trimming cut 4 bases from V and 5 bases from J; bases unmatched to any gene: 6. This CDR3 has 13 amino acids.

The chain recombines TRBV5-1 with TRBJ2-3; 7 bases map to TRBD2. Germline assignment: CDR1 SGHRS and CDR2 YFSETQ. This CDR3 is 13 amino acids long. After removal of 2 bases from V and 9 bases from J, the junction contained 6 bases not matched to a gene. This CDR3 reads CASSFEIAGTQYF. CDR3 nucleotide sequence: TGCGCCAGCAGCTTTGAGATAGCGGGCACGCAGTATTTT.

The chain uses TRBV25-1 and TRBJ1-2, with 10 bases fitting TRBD1. The CDR3 is 16 amino acids. J was trimmed by 8 bases and V by 4 bases; bases with no gene match: 13. CDR1 is MGHDK and CDR2 is SYGVNS in the germline V gene. The CDR3: CASSAIRDRGFKGYTF. CDR3 nucleotides: TGTGCCAGCAGTGCCATCCGGGACAGGGGCTTTAAAGGCTACACCTTC.

This chain links TRBV9 with TRBJ1-3, with a possible D match to TRBD1 (6 bases). Per germline, CDR1 SGDLS and CDR2 YYNGEE. V was trimmed by 2 bases and J by 4 bases, leaving 13 bases between them. The CDR3 sequence is 15 residues long. The CDR3 region has the DNA TGTGCCAGCAGCGTCACAGGGAGTAAAGGAAACACCATATATTTT. Its protein is CASSVTGSKGNTIYF. The full variable domain, its missing parts supplied by reference TRBV9 and TRBJ1-3, is DSGVTQTPKHLITATGQRVTLRCSPRSGDLSVYWYQQSLDQGLQFLIQYYNGEERAKGNILERFSAQQFPDLHSELNLSSLELGDSALYFCASSVTGSKGNTIYFGEGSWLTVV.

This clone is a singleton in its sample. J is TRBJ2-1 and V is TRBV5-1, with TRBD2 matching over 11 bases. The CDR3 loop spans 14 amino acids. J gave up 10 bases and V 1 base, and 4 bases lay outside the gene matches. Germline CDR1 is SGHRS and CDR2 is YFSETQ. The DNA of the CDR3 is TGCGCCAGCAGCTTGACTAGCGGGAGCGGCGAGCAGTTCTTC. Its translation: CASSLTSGSGEQFF.

CDR3 sequence reads: CASSLQAAVEQYF. DNA for the CDR3: TGTGCCAGCAGTTTACAGGCAGCCGTCGAGCAGTACTTC. The gene calls are TRBV12-3 or TRBV12-4 and TRBJ2-7; D gene uncertain. Trimming shortened V by 2 bases and J by 6 bases, and 11 bases separated the two germline ends. The CDR3 totals 13 residues.

This clone was observed a few times. The V call is TRBV11-2, the J call TRBJ1-6, with 9 bases lining up with TRBD1. Germline V gene sequence: CDR1 SGHAT, CDR2 FQNNGV. Unmatched junction bases numbered 5, after V lost 6 bases and J lost 8 bases. This CDR3 has 14 residues. The CDR3: CASRTGTGYSPLHF. The DNA for the CDR3 is TGTGCCAGCAGAACCGGGACAGGGTATTCACCCCTCCACTTT.

This chain uses TRBV3-1 (or the pseudogene TRBV3-2) with TRBJ2-4; 8 bases are a match to TRBD1. V shed 3 bases, J shed 3 bases, and the junction held 4 bases outside the gene matches. From germline, CDR1 is LGHDT and CDR2 YNNKEL (reference sequence). There are 15 residues in the CDR3. CDR3 coding DNA: TGTGCCAGCAGCCAGCCAGGGGGCGGCAAAAACATTCAGTACTTC. Its protein is CASSQPGGGKNIQYF.

This chain links TRBV12-3 or TRBV12-4 with TRBJ2-7; D not certain. Deletions cut 6 bases from V and 0 bases from J, with 6 bases between. The CDR3 runs to 12 residues. For the CDR3, the DNA is TGTGCCAGCAGCCCTTACTCCTACGAGCAGTACTTC. Encoded protein: CASSPYSYEQYF.

The chain carries TRBV18 and TRBJ2-1, with a possible D match to TRBD1 (6 bases). CDR3 length: 14 residues. Trimming cost V 2 bases and J 5 bases, with 10 bases left between them. The germline gives CDR1 KGHSH, CDR2 LQKENI. The DNA for the CDR3 is TGTGCCAGCTCACCAGGACAGATCCACAATGAGCAGTTCTTC. The encoded protein is CASSPGQIHNEQFF.

The V call is TRBV21-1, the J call TRBJ1-2; the table assigns TRBD1, which was not confirmed against the DNA. TRBV21-1 is a pseudogene segment. This CDR3 region has 12 residues. The CDR3: CASSIIYYGYTF. DNA of the CDR3: TGTGCCAGCAGCATCATTTACTATGGCTACACCTTC.

This sequence joins TRBV28 and TRBJ2-3; 7 bases align to TRBD1. The CDR3 spans 17 residues. V shed 6 bases and J 0 bases; nucleotides not matched to a gene: 12. Germline V gene sequence: CDR1 MDHEN, CDR2 SYDVKM. In DNA, the CDR3 is TGTGCCAGCAGCCATCAGCCGGGACAGCTAAGCACAGATACGCAGTATTTT. It is translated as CASSHQPGQLSTDTQYF.

This clone has ten or more counts. This sequence joins TRBV6-5 and TRBJ1-4, with D possibly being TRBD1 (5 bases). Germline CDR1 and CDR2: MNHEY and SVGAGI. The CDR3 is made up of 14 amino acids. Trimming left V 0 bases short and J 4 bases short, with 6 bases between. This CDR3 reads CASSYSGLNEKLFF. For the CDR3, the DNA is TGTGCCAGCAGTTACTCGGGGCTTAATGAAAAACTGTTTTTT.

CDR3 sequence: CSAVPGSEAFF. Written as DNA, the CDR3 is TGCAGTGCTGTACCAGGGTCTGAAGCTTTCTTT. This rearrangement joins TRBV20-1 to TRBJ1-1; a weak D match, TRBD1 (5 bases). The germline gives CDR1 DFQATT, CDR2 SNEGSKA (reference sequence). V shed 5 bases and J shed 6 bases, with 10 bases lying between them. The CDR3 runs 11 residues.

The chain employs TRBV5-8 and TRBJ2-7; unclear D gene. V dropped 4 bases and J dropped 4 bases, with 15 bases sitting between them. Germline V gives CDR1 SGHTS, CDR2 YDEGEE. This CDR3 region has 14 residues. The CDR3 region has the DNA TGTGCCAGCAGCCCCGGAGAAGCCTGGTACGAGCAGTACTTC. It codes for CASSPGEAWYEQYF.

This clone was observed a few times. This sequence joins TRBV6-5 and TRBJ2-1; D not certain. Germline V CDR1 and CDR2: MNHEY, SVGAGI. The CDR3 is made up of 11 amino acids. Trimming pared 6 bases from V and 10 bases from J, leaving 10 bases between. CDR3 sequence reads: CASRARNEQFF. The CDR3 coding sequence is TGTGCCAGCAGAGCGCGCAACGAGCAGTTCTTC.

This clone was seen once. The genes are TRBV5-6 and TRBJ2-7; perhaps TRBD2 as D (6 bases). The CDR3 loop spans 15 amino acids. V was cut by 3 bases and J by 5 bases, with 18 bases left in between. From germline, CDR1 is SGHDT and CDR2 YYEEEE. The CDR3 here is CASSSGGRPGDEQYF. CDR3 DNA: TGTGCCAGCAGCTCAGGAGGGCGCCCGGGTGACGAGCAGTACTTC. The complete variable domain, with remaining parts taken from reference TRBV5-6 and TRBJ2-7, reads DAGVTQSPTHLIKTRGQQVTLRCSPKSGHDTVSWYQQALGQGPQFIFQYYEEEERQRGNFPDRFSGHQFPNYSSELNVNALLLGDSALYLCASSSGGRPGDEQYFGPGTRLTVT.

This clone was seen a single time. The chain combines TRBV29-1 with TRBJ2-5, with 10 bases that match TRBD1. Germline V gives CDR1 SQVTM, CDR2 ANQGSEA. The CDR3 consists of 14 residues. V shed 6 bases and J 5 bases; nucleotides not matched to a gene: 9. The CDR3 loop reads CSVYGTGVVETQYF. The CDR3 nucleotides read TGCAGCGTCTATGGGACAGGGGTGGTGGAGACCCAGTACTTC.

The gene calls are TRBV7-8 and TRBJ2-3; TRBD1 matches 8 bases. This CDR3 region has 16 residues. Trimming cost V 3 bases and J 0 bases; bases outside gene matches: 5. CDR1 is SGHVS and CDR2 is FQNEAQ in the germline V gene. The CDR3 DNA follows: TGTGCCAGCAGCTTGGGACAGGACCCTAGCACAGATACGCAGTATTTT. This encodes CASSLGQDPSTDTQYF. The whole variable domain, remainder taken from reference TRBV7-8 and TRBJ2-3, is GAGVSQSPRYKVAKRGQDVALRCDPISGHVSLFWYQQALGQGPEFLTYFQNEAQLDKSGLPSDRFFAERPEGSVSTLKIQRTQQEDSAVYLCASSLGQDPSTDTQYFGPGTRLTVL.

The V and J genes are TRBV11-2 and TRBJ2-5, with D possibly being TRBD1 (6 bases). CDR1 and CDR2 (germline): SGHAT, FQNNGV. This CDR3 is built from 15 residues. Trimming pared 3 bases from V and 0 bases from J, leaving 11 bases between. The CDR3 reads CASSLRGMYQETQYF. CDR3 coding DNA: TGTGCCAGCAGCTTGAGGGGGATGTACCAAGAGACCCAGTACTTC.

This chain joins TRBV3-1 (or the pseudogene TRBV3-2) and TRBJ2-1; 14 nucleotides line up with TRBD2. V gave up 1 base and J gave up 0 bases; unmatched junction bases: 11. This CDR3 is built from 21 residues. The germline gives CDR1 LGHDT, CDR2 YNNKEL (reference sequence). CDR3 sequence: CASSQVRTSGRYQSSYNEQFF. The CDR3 nucleotides read TGTGCCAGCAGCCAAGTCCGGACTAGCGGGAGGTACCAAAGCTCCTACAATGAGCAGTTCTTC.

This clone has just one count. This rearrangement joins TRBV6-5 to TRBJ2-5; 7 bases fit TRBD1. The CDR3 runs to 13 residues. Germline loops: CDR1 MNHEY, CDR2 SVGAGI. With 10 bases clipped from V and 0 bases from J, the junction kept 5 bases outside the gene matches. CDR3 coding DNA: TGTGCCACCTCCGGGACAGACCAAGAGACCCAGTACTTC. This gives the protein CATSGTDQETQYF.

The V call is TRBV2, the J call TRBJ2-2; the match to TRBD2 covers 14 bases. From germline, CDR1 is SNHLY and CDR2 FYNNEI. The ends lost 6 bases at V and 5 bases at J; junction bases unmatched: 8. This CDR3 is built from 17 residues. The CDR3 DNA sequence: TGTGCCAGCAGCAAGACTAGCGGGAGGGCCGCTACCGGGGAGCTGTTTTTT. It yields the protein CASSKTSGRAATGELFF.

The chain joins TRBV6-1 to TRBJ2-3, with 9 nucleotides matching TRBD2. Germline V gene data show CDR1 as MNHNS and CDR2 as SASEGT. The CDR3 runs 16 residues. J lost 0 bases, V lost 2 bases, and 3 bases had no gene match. Written as DNA, the CDR3 is TGTGCCAGCAGTGAAACGACTAGCGGTAGCACAGATACGCAGTATTTT. It yields the protein CASSETTSGSTDTQYF.

The chain carries TRBV12-5 and TRBJ2-4; no clear D. The CDR3 totals 15 residues. V lost 0 bases, J lost 0 bases, and 6 bases lay in between. Germline CDR1 and CDR2: LGHNT and FRNRAP. The CDR3 spells CASGLVALAKNIQYF. CDR3 DNA sequence: TGTGCTAGTGGTTTGGTGGCCCTAGCCAAAAACATTCAGTACTTC.